Each of the 30 T cell receptor beta chains below was sequenced from the same sample in a study of cytomegalovirus exposure and HLA in healthy donors. PCR involved 60 Vbeta and 13 Jbeta primers. Sequenced by immunoSEQ multiplex PCR; TCRdb stores in-frame clones only, minus some. The sample gives some 170,000 clones, just over 70% of which show up once; 2% to 2.5% is in the top ten. Sequencing used PBMCs. Source of these receptors: a human donor in good health.

The chain has TRBV9 and TRBJ2-3; 12 bases are shared with TRBD2. The CDR3 has 15 amino acids. Germline CDR1 and CDR2: SGDLS and YYNGEE. Trimming took 2 bases from V and 7 from J; bases not matched to a gene: 5. The DNA for the CDR3 is TGTGCCAGCAGCGTCCCTAGCGGGGGGGCAAATACGCAGTATTTT. Its protein is CASSVPSGGANTQYF.

This clone was seen only once. The rearrangement uses TRBV10-1 and TRBJ2-1, with TRBD2 identical over 9 bases. This CDR3 contains 13 residues. CDR1 is WNHNN and CDR2 is SYGVQD in the germline V gene (reference sequence). The CDR3 DNA sequence: TGCTCTAGCCAGCGAGCGGGGGGCGATGAGCAGTTCTTC. Protein sequence: CSSQRAGGDEQFF.

This chain connects TRBV5-6 to TRBJ2-7; 10 nucleotides agree with TRBD1. V lost 5 bases, J lost 7 bases, and 12 bases stayed unmatched. CDR1 and CDR2 from the germline V gene are SGHDT and YYEEEE. The CDR3 is made up of 15 amino acids. The CDR3 loop is CASSSVGTGEWEQYF. CDR3 DNA: TGTGCCAGCAGTTCGGTGGGGACAGGGGAGTGGGAGCAGTACTTC. Based on the CDR3 plus reference TRBV5-6 and TRBJ2-7, the full variable domain is DAGVTQSPTHLIKTRGQQVTLRCSPKSGHDTVSWYQQALGQGPQFIFQYYEEEERQRGNFPDRFSGHQFPNYSSELNVNALLLGDSALYLCASSSVGTGEWEQYFGPGTRLTVT.

The rearrangement links TRBV7-3 to TRBJ1-1; TRBD1 matches 9 bases. This CDR3 spans 14 amino acids. Germline assignment: CDR1 SGHTA and CDR2 FQGTGA. The junction had 3 bases not matched to a gene; V was cut back by 4 bases and J by 3 bases. CDR3 sequence: CASSSRDRDTEAFF. The CDR3 DNA is TGTGCCAGCAGCTCCCGGGACAGGGACACTGAAGCTTTCTTT. The complete variable domain, with remaining parts taken from reference TRBV7-3 and TRBJ1-1, reads GAGVSQTPSNKVTEKGKYVELRCDPISGHTALYWYRQSLGQGPEFLIYFQGTGAADDSGLPNDRFFAVRPEGSVSTLKIQRTERGDSAVYLCASSSRDRDTEAFFGQGTRLTVV.

J is TRBJ2-1 and V is TRBV4-1; a weak D match, TRBD2 (7 bases). Germline lookup yields CDR1 MGHRA and CDR2 YSYEKL. The CDR3 contains 15 residues. Trimming stripped 1 base from V and 2 bases from J, with 9 bases between. The DNA for the CDR3 is TGCGCCAGCAGCCAAGCGGGGGGCGCCTACAATGAGCAGTTCTTC. The encoded protein is CASSQAGGAYNEQFF.

This clone was counted a few times. The chain carries TRBV30 and TRBJ1-6; TRBD1 is a possible D gene (6 bases). V shed 1 base and J shed 4 bases, with 8 bases lying between them. The CDR3 runs to 14 residues. Germline V lookup: CDR1 GTSNPN, CDR2 SVGIG (reference sequence). The CDR3 DNA sequence: TGTGCCTGGAGTGACGGACAGTATAATTCACCCCTCCACTTT. It yields the protein CAWSDGQYNSPLHF.

The rearrangement links TRBV4-1 to TRBJ2-7; 8 nucleotides match TRBD1. Germline V gene data show CDR1 as MGHRA and CDR2 as YSYEKL. The CDR3 totals 14 residues. V was pared by 4 bases and J by 3 bases, with 5 bases of the junction left unmatched. CDR3 protein: CASSPSDRGYEQYF. As DNA, the CDR3 is TGCGCCAGCAGCCCCTCTGACAGGGGCTACGAGCAGTACTTC.

The rearrangement uses TRBV5-1 and TRBJ2-2; 11 bases agree with TRBD1. The germline V gene encodes CDR1 SGHRS and CDR2 YFSETQ. Losses at the gene ends were 1 base for V and 1 base for J; bases not matched to a gene: 3. This CDR3 region has 17 residues. CDR3 region: CASSLMGQGVNTGELFF. The CDR3 DNA reads as TGCGCCAGCAGCTTGATGGGACAGGGGGTGAACACCGGGGAGCTGTTTTTT.

V and J are TRBV14 and TRBJ2-7, with D unclear. Trimming removed 4 bases at V and 4 bases at J, with 5 bases between. CDR3 length equals 11 residues. CDR1 SGHDN and CDR2 FVKESK come from the germline V gene. This CDR3 reads CASSRAYEQYF. DNA of the CDR3: TGTGCCAGCAGCCGGGCGTACGAGCAGTACTTC.

The chain is built from TRBV5-1 and TRBJ2-5, with 9 bases fitting TRBD1. The CDR3 runs 14 residues. V lost 4 bases to trimming and J lost 4 bases; unmatched junction nucleotides: 5. Germline V lookup: CDR1 SGHRS, CDR2 YFSETQ. CDR3 sequence reads: CASSPGQGGETQYF. The CDR3 DNA follows: TGCGCCAGCAGCCCGGGACAGGGCGGAGAGACCCAGTACTTC.

The V and J genes are TRBV10-3 and TRBJ1-1; a possible D gene is TRBD1 (5 bases). This CDR3 is built from 12 residues. V gave up 4 bases and J gave up 7 bases, with 10 bases separating them. Germline values: CDR1 ENHRY, CDR2 SYGVKD. The CDR3, as DNA: TGTGCCATCAGTGTGGTAGGGGATGAAGCTTTCTTT. Translating it yields CAISVVGDEAFF.

The table lists this clone with a few counts. The rearrangement joins TRBV2 to TRBJ1-1, with D unclear. The germline V and J ends were trimmed by 7 bases and 3 bases, with 12 bases remaining between them. The V gene's germline CDR1 is SNHLY and CDR2 FYNNEI. CDR3 size: 13 residues. The CDR3 here is CASTPLPYTEAFF. The CDR3 nucleotides are TGTGCCAGCACCCCTCTCCCGTACACTGAAGCTTTCTTT.

V is TRBV6-6 and J is TRBJ2-5, with 7 nucleotides matching TRBD2. Trimming took 2 bases from V and 2 from J; bases not matched to a gene: 2. Per germline, CDR1 MNHNY and CDR2 SVGAGI (reference sequence). There are 14 residues in the CDR3. Here the CDR3 DNA reads TGTGCCAGCAGTTACGGGCGGGGGCAAGAGACCCAGTACTTC. Translating gives CASSYGRGQETQYF.

This clone was seen only a few times. Here the CDR3 reads CASSLDADYEQYF. CDR3 coding DNA: TGTGCCAGCAGCTTAGACGCGGACTACGAGCAGTACTTC. This chain connects TRBV7-9 to TRBJ2-7; D call uncertain. V was cut by 1 base and J by 3 bases, with 7 bases left in between. The length of the CDR3 is 13 residues. Germline V gene sequence: CDR1 SEHNR, CDR2 FQNEAQ (reference sequence).

This clone was counted only a few times. The chain has TRBV18 and TRBJ1-6; TRBD1 matches 7 bases. V lost 3 bases, J lost 9 bases, and 11 bases stayed unmatched. Germline CDR1 reads KGHSH; CDR2 reads LQKENI. The CDR3 contains 16 residues. The CDR3 bases are TGTGCCAGCTCACCTCAGGGACAGAGGAGCCCTTCACCCCTCCACTTT. As protein: CASSPQGQRSPSPLHF.

The rearrangement uses TRBV6-1 and TRBJ1-5; D is undetermined. V dropped 4 bases and J dropped 4 bases, with 20 bases sitting between them. The CDR3 totals 17 residues. Germline V gene lookup returns CDR1 MNHNS and CDR2 SASEGT. The CDR3 loop is CASSAQFSRRDNQPQHF. The CDR3 bases are TGTGCCAGCAGTGCTCAGTTTTCACGGCGGGATAATCAGCCCCAGCATTTT.

V usage is TRBV7-3 and J usage is TRBJ2-2; 7 nucleotides align to TRBD1. The CDR3 totals 16 residues. The germline gives CDR1 SGHTA, CDR2 FQGTGA. Trimming at V came to 5 bases and at J to 3 bases, leaving 9 bases not matched to a gene. CDR3 amino acids: CASSLDRVSDTGELFF. DNA for the CDR3: TGTGCCAGCAGCCTAGACAGGGTTTCGGACACCGGGGAGCTGTTTTTT.

This clone was observed at least ten times. This rearrangement joins TRBV6-1 to TRBJ1-1; D unclear. Germline V CDR1 and CDR2: MNHNS, SASEGT. Trimming took 2 bases from V and 4 from J, leaving 14 bases between them. This CDR3 comprises 15 residues. The CDR3 reads CASSEPGEGSTEAFF. In nucleotides, the CDR3 is TGTGCCAGCAGTGAACCCGGGGAAGGTAGCACTGAAGCTTTCTTT.

The chain uses TRBV5-4 and TRBJ2-7; TRBD1 might be the D (6 bases). Germline values: CDR1 SGHNT, CDR2 YYREEE (reference sequence). The CDR3 length is 14 residues. The V end lost 6 bases, the J end lost 0 bases, and 13 bases lay between the germline ends. The CDR3 DNA sequence: TGTGCCAGCACCTCCCCAGGGGACTCCTACGAGCAGTACTTC. Residues: CASTSPGDSYEQYF.

The rearrangement joins TRBV6-5 to TRBJ2-1; 7 bases match TRBD1. V was pared by 5 bases and J by 10 bases, with 5 bases of the junction left unmatched. This CDR3 region has 12 residues. Looked up from germline, CDR1 is MNHEY and CDR2 is SVGAGI. CDR3 sequence: CASSRTGGEQFF. Written as DNA, the CDR3 is TGTGCCAGCAGTCGGACAGGCGGGGAGCAGTTCTTC.

This chain links TRBV5-1 with TRBJ2-2; D possibly corresponds to TRBD1 (6 bases). Germline V gene data show CDR1 as SGHRS and CDR2 as YFSETQ. The CDR3 sequence is 14 residues long. V lost 2 bases and J 2 bases, leaving 7 bases between the germline ends. The CDR3 loop reads CASSLQGNTGELFF. CDR3 DNA: TGCGCCAGCAGCTTACAGGGTAACACCGGGGAGCTGTTTTTT.

About this clone: The sample contains more than one DNA sequence encoding this CDR3. The chain couples TRBV2 to TRBJ2-7, with TRBD2 identical over 10 bases. Germline CDR1 is SNHLY and CDR2 is FYNNEI. V was pared by 2 bases and J by 7 bases, with 8 bases of the junction left unmatched. CDR3 length: 15 residues. In DNA form, the CDR3 reads TGTGCCAGCAGTGAATTCCTAGCGGGGGTTCAAGAGCAGTACTTC. Translation gives CASSEFLAGVQEQYF.

The rearrangement uses TRBV5-4 and TRBJ1-2, with D unresolved. Trimming left V 2 bases short and J 5 bases short, with 10 bases between. The CDR3 is 13 amino acids. Germline CDR1 SGHNT, CDR2 YYREEE (reference sequence). CDR3 nucleotide sequence: TGTGCCAGCAGCTTCGGGAAGGCGTATGGCTACACCTTC. Residues: CASSFGKAYGYTF.

V usage is TRBV7-3 and J usage is TRBJ1-1; 7 nucleotides match TRBD1. The CDR3 sequence is 14 residues long. CDR1 and CDR2 from the germline V gene are SGHTA and FQGTGA. The ends lost 3 bases at V and 2 bases at J; junction bases unmatched: 3. CDR3 sequence reads: CASSFRDSNTEAFF. CDR3 DNA sequence: TGTGCCAGCAGCTTTAGGGACAGTAACACTGAAGCTTTCTTT.

This clone was counted between two and nine times. V gene TRBV6-5 combines with J gene TRBJ1-1, with 7 nucleotides matching TRBD1. This CDR3 has 14 amino acids. Germline V gene lookup returns CDR1 MNHEY and CDR2 SVGAGI. V shed 8 bases, J shed 3 bases, and the junction held 9 bases outside the gene matches. The CDR3 region has the DNA TGTGCCAGCTGGCCAGGGGGGACGTACACTGAAGCTTTCTTT. Its translation: CASWPGGTYTEAFF.

This clone has a handful of counts. The V call is TRBV5-1, the J call TRBJ2-1; 7 nucleotides agree with TRBD2. V was pared by 6 bases and J by 3 bases, with 6 bases of the junction left unmatched. Germline CDR1 is SGHRS and CDR2 is YFSETQ. The CDR3 has 14 amino acids. CDR3 nucleotide sequence: TGCGCCAGCACTCCTGGGGGGGGCTACAATGAGCAGTTCTTC. It codes for CASTPGGGYNEQFF.

V is TRBV5-1 and J is TRBJ1-6; 10 bases agree with TRBD1. CDR1 is SGHRS, CDR2 YFSETQ, per germline. The junction had 5 bases not matched to a gene; V was cut back by 4 bases and J by 10 bases. This CDR3 is 14 amino acids long. Written as DNA, the CDR3 is TGCGCCAGCAGCATTGGGACAGGGGCCTCACCCCTCCACTTT. Translated, it gives CASSIGTGASPLHF.

The CDR3 here is CASSHRQGGTNEKLFF. CDR3 in DNA: TGCGCCAGCAGCCATCGGCAGGGGGGAACTAATGAAAAACTGTTTTTT. V and J are TRBV4-1 and TRBJ1-4; 7 bases match TRBD1. The CDR3 is made up of 16 amino acids. The V segment lost 3 bases and the J segment 1 base; nucleotides outside the gene matches: 5. Germline V gene lookup returns CDR1 MGHRA and CDR2 YSYEKL.

The chain uses TRBV5-1 and TRBJ1-4; D not resolved. Trimming stripped 2 bases from V and 0 bases from J, with 5 bases between. The CDR3 is made up of 14 amino acids. CDR1 is SGHRS, CDR2 YFSETQ, per germline. Here the CDR3 reads CASSFAATNEKLFF. Here the CDR3 DNA reads TGCGCCAGCAGCTTTGCAGCAACTAATGAAAAACTGTTTTTT.

The chain is built from TRBV7-3 and TRBJ2-2; TRBD2 agrees at 8 bases. After removal of 4 bases from V and 6 bases from J, the junction contained 7 bases not matched to a gene. Germline assignment: CDR1 SGHTA and CDR2 FQGTGA. The CDR3 is made up of 15 amino acids. In DNA, the CDR3 is TGTGCCAGCAGCTCAGGGACTAGAAAGCCCGGGGAGCTGTTTTTT. Translation gives CASSSGTRKPGELFF.